This T cell receptor (beta chain) comes out of a study of shared clonotypes between healthy human individuals. Findings and limits, study-wide: A handful of donors shared 5% to 5.5% of their naive CD4 clonotypes. Only blood was sampled; tissue repertoires likely differ.

Worth noting for this clone: Its cognate antigen is unknown.

Clones were sequenced by immunoSEQ multiplex PCR, and TCRdb holds only the in-frame ones, with some missing. The sample shows about 1.1 million clones, approximately 80% of them seen only once. This CDR3 is 14 amino acids long. The V end was cut by 2 bases, the J end by 11 bases, with 18 bases between. Germline V gene lookup returns CDR1 MGHRA and CDR2 YSYEKL. The clonotype was recovered from a man aged 18 to 29 in good health. Some clones in this sample may be carry-over from other donors' samples. V usage is TRBV4-1 and J usage is TRBJ1-1; D may be TRBD1 (6 bases). Sequencing input: memory CD4+ T cells from PBMCs. Regarding subset: CD45RA-negative fraction. The CDR3: CASSQSGQLQRAFF. Here the CDR3 DNA reads TGCGCCAGCAGCCAAAGTGGACAGCTTCAACGGGCTTTCTTT.